This TCR beta chain was obtained from a study of T cell clonality in common variable immunodeficiency. V lost 4 bases, J lost 5 bases, and 1 base stayed unmatched. The CDR3 spans 13 residues. Germline CDR1 and CDR2: MNHEY and SVGEGT. Study-wide points: Reportedly, TCR beta sequences from common variable immunodeficiency showed fewer deletions and N-nucleotide insertions. Authors noted CVID clonality's cause needs subpopulation repertoire sequencing.

In this sample, this clone turned up a few times. What it recognizes is unknown. The read is 3 residues too short to cover the CDR3 end, so that end is filled in from the germline J gene. The data were produced by immunoSEQ multiplex PCR, yet TCRdb's version contains in-frame clones alone and is incomplete. The sample contains about 35,000 clones, none of them singletons. The CVID group had 15 females and some 31 males, mean age about 36. Both groups were predominantly of Caucasian heritage. Replacement immunoglobulin had been given to every CVID subject for at least one year. The V and J genes are TRBV6-2 or TRBV6-3 and TRBJ1-1; 10 bases align to TRBD1. The sequenced material came from peripheral blood mononuclear cells. This receptor was obtained from a human donor with common variable immunodeficiency. The DNA read from the CDR3 is TGTGCCAGCAGTTGGGACAGGGGAACTGAA. This translates into CASSWDRGTE. The full CDR3 sequence reads CASSWDRGTEAFF.